Listed here are 21 T cell receptor beta chains from one sample, sequenced in a study of blood T cells in healthy people across ages. The use of a sample-barcoded 5' primer and a J-beta primer mix characterized a second PCR of about 6 to 11 cycles. TCRdb re-derived calls from the 5' RACE reads in MiXCR, one entry per CDR3 protein. The sample consists of 750,000 or so distinct CDR3 sequences, around a quarter of them appearing once. These data also formed part of another study, on T cells of mothers and their children.

Sequenced sample: blood. The receptors come from a boy aged 5-17 years in good health.

This chain connects TRBV7-2 to TRBJ1-1; unclear D gene. The CDR3 loop spans 16 amino acids. Trimming shortened V by 5 bases and J by 4 bases, and 20 bases separated the two germline ends. Germline V gives CDR1 SGHTA, CDR2 FQGNSA. CDR3 coding DNA: TGTGCCAGCAGCCCGCAAACCGGGTCATCGCGCACTGAAGCTTTCTTT. It translates to CASSPQTGSSRTEAFF.

This clonotype was seen a handful of times. The chain couples TRBV7-8 to TRBJ2-7; TRBD1 agrees at 7 bases. In germline, CDR1 is SGHVS, CDR2 FQNEAQ. Trimming at V came to 5 bases and at J to 6 bases, leaving 7 bases not matched to a gene. CDR3 length: 13 amino acids. This CDR3 reads CASSPGTALEQYF. In nucleotides, the CDR3 is TGTGCCAGCAGCCCCGGGACAGCACTCGAGCAGTACTTC.

At least ten counts were recorded for this clonotype. The chain recombines TRBV28 with TRBJ2-5; D perhaps matches TRBD2 (5 bases). The CDR3 consists of 12 residues. Trimming stripped 5 bases from V and 5 bases from J, with 9 bases between. In germline, CDR1 is MDHEN, CDR2 SYDVKM. Here the CDR3 reads CASSSSGETQYF. In DNA, the CDR3 is TGTGCCAGCAGTAGCTCGGGGGAGACCCAGTACTTC. Full variable domain (rest looked up from reference TRBV28 and TRBJ2-5): DVKVTQSSRYLVKRTGEKVFLECVQDMDHENMFWYRQDPGLGLRLIYFSYDVKMKEKGDIPEGYSVSREKKERFSLILESASTNQTSMYLCASSSSGETQYFGPGTRLLVL.

The J gene is TRBJ2-1, the V gene TRBV2, with 10 bases identical to TRBD2. V dropped 4 bases and J dropped 3; count of bases not matched to a gene: 3. Germline lookup yields CDR1 SNHLY and CDR2 FYNNEI. This CDR3 has 15 amino acids. This chain's CDR3 is CASSGASGSYNEQFF. DNA of the CDR3: TGTGCCAGCAGTGGGGCTAGCGGGAGCTACAATGAGCAGTTCTTC.

This clonotype was counted a few times. The rearrangement joins TRBV6-6 to TRBJ2-1; 7 bases are a match to TRBD1. Germline CDR1 MNHNY, CDR2 SVGAGI (reference sequence). The CDR3 totals 14 residues. V trimming: 7 bases; J trimming: 2 bases; junction bases outside the gene matches: 5. The CDR3 DNA follows: TGTGCCAGCAACCAAGACAGGGCCTACAATGAGCAGTTCTTC. Protein: CASNQDRAYNEQFF.

This clonotype was picked up a small number of times. This chain joins TRBV6-1 and TRBJ2-6; 7 nucleotides agree with TRBD1. V dropped 5 bases and J dropped 7; count of bases not matched to a gene: 14. The CDR3 runs to 17 residues. CDR1 is MNHNS and CDR2 is SASEGT in the germline V gene. CDR3 sequence reads: CASSPPTGFFGANVLTF. The CDR3, as DNA: TGTGCCAGCAGTCCGCCGACAGGGTTCTTTGGAGCCAACGTCCTGACTTTC.

The rearrangement uses TRBV12-5 and TRBJ2-7; D remains ambiguous. Trimming removed 1 base at V and 3 bases at J, with 4 bases between. Germline values: CDR1 LGHNT, CDR2 FRNRAP. This CDR3 spans 12 amino acids. CDR3: CASGLGNYEQYF. Here the CDR3 DNA reads TGTGCTAGTGGTTTGGGGAACTACGAGCAGTACTTC.

A few counts support this clonotype. V usage is TRBV6-5 and J usage is TRBJ2-5; 12 nucleotides match TRBD2. The CDR3 consists of 17 residues. The germline V gene has CDR1 MNHEY and CDR2 SVGAGI. Trimming took 1 base from V and 1 from J; bases not matched to a gene: 4. The CDR3 bases are TGTGCCAGCAGTTACTTCGGACTAGCGGGGTTCCAAGAGACCCAGTACTTC. Protein sequence: CASSYFGLAGFQETQYF.

The chain carries TRBV12-3 or TRBV12-4 and TRBJ2-5, with 7 positions matching TRBD1. The J segment lost 0 bases and the V segment lost 3 bases, leaving 16 bases of the junction unmatched. The CDR3 is 19 residues long. For the CDR3, the DNA is TGTGCCAGCAGTTTTACGTCTAAGGCGAGGACAGGACACCAAGAGACCCAGTACTTC. Its translation: CASSFTSKARTGHQETQYF.

The chain employs TRBV7-2 and TRBJ2-1; D gene unclear. The CDR3 is 14 amino acids. The germline gives CDR1 SGHTA, CDR2 FQGNSA. The V end lost 1 base, the J end lost 8 bases, and 12 bases lay between the germline ends. CDR3 DNA sequence: TGTGCCAGCAGCTTAGTAGCTGGAAGTCATGAGCAGTTCTTC. Residues: CASSLVAGSHEQFF. Supplemented by reference TRBV7-2 and TRBJ2-1, the full variable domain reads GAGVSQSPSNKVTEKGKDVELRCDPISGHTALYWYRQSLGQGLEFLIYFQGNSAPDKSGLPSDRFSAERTGGSVSTLTIQRTQQEDSAVYLCASSLVAGSHEQFFGPGTRLTVL.

The chain combines TRBV20-1 with TRBJ2-7; 16 bases line up with TRBD2. This CDR3 spans 17 amino acids. Trimming cost V 5 bases and J 0 bases; bases outside gene matches: 7. Germline V lookup: CDR1 DFQATT, CDR2 SNEGSKA (reference sequence). The CDR3 coding sequence is TGCAGTGCTGTACCGGGACTAGCGGGAGGGGCCTCCTACGAGCAGTACTTC. This encodes CSAVPGLAGGASYEQYF.

This clonotype was seen more than once but under ten times. One end of the junction varies from germline; a read error may be responsible. The CDR3 loop is CASSLRGRETQHF. CDR3 in DNA: TGCGCCAGCAGCTTGAGGGGACGCGAGACCCAGCACTTC. The chain uses TRBV5-1 and TRBJ2-5; D is tentatively TRBD1 or TRBD2 (5 bases each). The CDR3 loop spans 13 amino acids. CDR1 and CDR2 (germline): SGHRS, YFSETQ.

This clonotype has a handful of counts. The chain joins TRBV10-3 to TRBJ2-5; 9 positions agree with TRBD2. The J call may be faulty, since TRBJ2-1 better matches the DNA end. This CDR3 comprises 13 residues. Germline CDR1 ENHRY, CDR2 SYGVKD. The CDR3: CAIVSSGSNEQFF. In DNA form, the CDR3 reads TGTGCCATCGTCAGTAGCGGGAGTAATGAGCAGTTCTTC.

This chain connects TRBV5-1 to TRBJ2-3; perhaps TRBD1 as D (5 bases). CDR1 and CDR2 (germline): SGHRS, YFSETQ. The CDR3 is 14 residues long. Trimming took off 1 base at V and 3 bases at J, with 9 bases between the two ends. CDR3 loop: CASSLHQGTDTQYF. CDR3 DNA: TGCGCCAGCAGCTTGCACCAGGGTACAGATACGCAGTATTTT. Complete variable domain (other parts from reference TRBV5-1 and TRBJ2-3): KAGVTQTPRYLIKTRGQQVTLSCSPISGHRSVSWYQQTPGQGLQFLFEYFSETQRNKGNFPGRFSGRQFSNSRSEMNVSTLELGDSALYLCASSLHQGTDTQYFGPGTRLTVL.

The genes are TRBV7-6 and TRBJ2-5, with D possibly TRBD2 on 6 matching bases. Looked up from germline, CDR1 is SGHVS and CDR2 is FNYEAQ. This CDR3 comprises 16 residues. Trimming shortened V by 3 bases and J by 6 bases, and 20 bases separated the two germline ends. In nucleotides, the CDR3 is TGTGCCAGCAGCTTCCCGTACCCCGGGAGCGATAAGACCCAGTACTTC. It encodes CASSFPYPGSDKTQYF. The full variable domain, rest sourced from reference TRBV7-6 and TRBJ2-5, is GAGVSQSPRYKVTKRGQDVALRCDPISGHVSLYWYRQALGQGPEFLTYFNYEAQQDKSGLPNDRFSAERPEGSISTLTIQRTEQRDSAMYRCASSFPYPGSDKTQYFGPGTRLLVL.

This clonotype has only a few counts. At one boundary the junction diverges from the germline segment, which might be a read error. The CDR3 spells CAGSLSRSGANVLTF. Here the CDR3 DNA reads TGTGCCGGCAGCTTGTCAAGGTCTGGGGCCAACGTCCTGACTTTC. This rearrangement joins TRBV7-3 to TRBJ2-6; D remains ambiguous. This CDR3 has 15 residues. Germline CDR1 is SGHTA and CDR2 is FQGTGA.

The chain is built from TRBV6-1 and TRBJ2-5; D remains ambiguous. The CDR3 length is 14 residues. CDR1 is MNHNS and CDR2 is SASEGT in the germline V gene. V was pared by 3 bases and J by 2 bases, with 10 bases between. CDR3 loop: CASSDHGSQETQYF. The CDR3 coding sequence is TGTGCCAGCAGTGACCACGGATCACAAGAGACCCAGTACTTC.

V usage is TRBV6-6 and J usage is TRBJ2-5; TRBD2 might be the D (5 bases). V lost 2 bases to trimming and J lost 11 bases, with 12 bases between them. CDR3 length: 12 amino acids. CDR1 and CDR2 from the germline V gene are MNHNY and SVGAGI (reference sequence). The CDR3: CASSYPDWEQYF. CDR3 bases: TGTGCCAGCAGTTACCCGGACTGGGAGCAGTACTTC.

This sequence joins TRBV12-3 or TRBV12-4 and TRBJ1-4; 8 bases match TRBD1. The CDR3 spans 15 residues. V shed 2 bases and J 8 bases; nucleotides not matched to a gene: 7. CDR3 protein: CASSLSGQGSEKLFF. The DNA of the CDR3 is TGTGCCAGCAGTTTATCCGGACAGGGCAGCGAAAAACTGTTTTTT.

V gene TRBV24-1 combines with J gene TRBJ2-2; 8 bases fit TRBD1. The CDR3 runs to 15 residues. V trimming: 4 bases; J trimming: 6 bases; junction bases outside the gene matches: 6. The germline V gene encodes CDR1 KGHDR and CDR2 SFDVKD. CDR3 coding DNA: TGTGCCACCAGTGAGCAGGGGGCAGTGGCCGGGGAGCTGTTTTTT. Protein sequence: CATSEQGAVAGELFF.

The chain links TRBV2 to TRBJ2-5, with 15 bases lining up with TRBD2. The better agreement between TRBJ2-7 and the DNA end casts doubt on the J call. The CDR3 consists of 20 residues. Looked up from germline, CDR1 is SNHLY and CDR2 is FYNNEI. The DNA of the CDR3 is TGTGCCAGCAGCACAGTGGGGGATGGGACTAGCGGGAGGTTCTCCTACGAGCAGTACTTC. Translation: CASSTVGDGTSGRFSYEQYF.